One T cell receptor (beta chain) is described in this entry. No antigen is known for it. The CDR3 totals 17 residues. V lost 3 bases and J 1 base, leaving 17 bases between the germline ends. Germline CDR1 and CDR2: ENHRY and SYGVKD. The data were taken from a study of T-cell memory formation after mild COVID-19. Overall study context: Clustering of TCRs was largely donor specific.

Study conclusions and caveats: The CD4+ clones that contracted clustered mainly within CM and EM, and the CD8+ clones concentrated in EMRA.

TCRdb called the 5' RACE reads again in MiXCR, with one record for every CDR3 protein. Of about 320,000 distinct CDR3 sequences in the sample, roughly an eighth are singletons; the top ten hold roughly a fifth. This rearrangement joins TRBV10-3 to TRBJ2-3, with D tentatively TRBD2 (6 bases). Material for sequencing was PBMCs or a T cell subset sorted from them (not recorded which). The sequence derives from a man aged 18 to 30 who had mild COVID-19 (a few samples of this study predate the infection). Cell type and time point are not known. CDR3 bases: TGTGCCATCAGTGACGACCTGGGGAGGTCGGGCACAGATACGCAGTATTTT. Protein product: CAISDDLGRSGTDTQYF.